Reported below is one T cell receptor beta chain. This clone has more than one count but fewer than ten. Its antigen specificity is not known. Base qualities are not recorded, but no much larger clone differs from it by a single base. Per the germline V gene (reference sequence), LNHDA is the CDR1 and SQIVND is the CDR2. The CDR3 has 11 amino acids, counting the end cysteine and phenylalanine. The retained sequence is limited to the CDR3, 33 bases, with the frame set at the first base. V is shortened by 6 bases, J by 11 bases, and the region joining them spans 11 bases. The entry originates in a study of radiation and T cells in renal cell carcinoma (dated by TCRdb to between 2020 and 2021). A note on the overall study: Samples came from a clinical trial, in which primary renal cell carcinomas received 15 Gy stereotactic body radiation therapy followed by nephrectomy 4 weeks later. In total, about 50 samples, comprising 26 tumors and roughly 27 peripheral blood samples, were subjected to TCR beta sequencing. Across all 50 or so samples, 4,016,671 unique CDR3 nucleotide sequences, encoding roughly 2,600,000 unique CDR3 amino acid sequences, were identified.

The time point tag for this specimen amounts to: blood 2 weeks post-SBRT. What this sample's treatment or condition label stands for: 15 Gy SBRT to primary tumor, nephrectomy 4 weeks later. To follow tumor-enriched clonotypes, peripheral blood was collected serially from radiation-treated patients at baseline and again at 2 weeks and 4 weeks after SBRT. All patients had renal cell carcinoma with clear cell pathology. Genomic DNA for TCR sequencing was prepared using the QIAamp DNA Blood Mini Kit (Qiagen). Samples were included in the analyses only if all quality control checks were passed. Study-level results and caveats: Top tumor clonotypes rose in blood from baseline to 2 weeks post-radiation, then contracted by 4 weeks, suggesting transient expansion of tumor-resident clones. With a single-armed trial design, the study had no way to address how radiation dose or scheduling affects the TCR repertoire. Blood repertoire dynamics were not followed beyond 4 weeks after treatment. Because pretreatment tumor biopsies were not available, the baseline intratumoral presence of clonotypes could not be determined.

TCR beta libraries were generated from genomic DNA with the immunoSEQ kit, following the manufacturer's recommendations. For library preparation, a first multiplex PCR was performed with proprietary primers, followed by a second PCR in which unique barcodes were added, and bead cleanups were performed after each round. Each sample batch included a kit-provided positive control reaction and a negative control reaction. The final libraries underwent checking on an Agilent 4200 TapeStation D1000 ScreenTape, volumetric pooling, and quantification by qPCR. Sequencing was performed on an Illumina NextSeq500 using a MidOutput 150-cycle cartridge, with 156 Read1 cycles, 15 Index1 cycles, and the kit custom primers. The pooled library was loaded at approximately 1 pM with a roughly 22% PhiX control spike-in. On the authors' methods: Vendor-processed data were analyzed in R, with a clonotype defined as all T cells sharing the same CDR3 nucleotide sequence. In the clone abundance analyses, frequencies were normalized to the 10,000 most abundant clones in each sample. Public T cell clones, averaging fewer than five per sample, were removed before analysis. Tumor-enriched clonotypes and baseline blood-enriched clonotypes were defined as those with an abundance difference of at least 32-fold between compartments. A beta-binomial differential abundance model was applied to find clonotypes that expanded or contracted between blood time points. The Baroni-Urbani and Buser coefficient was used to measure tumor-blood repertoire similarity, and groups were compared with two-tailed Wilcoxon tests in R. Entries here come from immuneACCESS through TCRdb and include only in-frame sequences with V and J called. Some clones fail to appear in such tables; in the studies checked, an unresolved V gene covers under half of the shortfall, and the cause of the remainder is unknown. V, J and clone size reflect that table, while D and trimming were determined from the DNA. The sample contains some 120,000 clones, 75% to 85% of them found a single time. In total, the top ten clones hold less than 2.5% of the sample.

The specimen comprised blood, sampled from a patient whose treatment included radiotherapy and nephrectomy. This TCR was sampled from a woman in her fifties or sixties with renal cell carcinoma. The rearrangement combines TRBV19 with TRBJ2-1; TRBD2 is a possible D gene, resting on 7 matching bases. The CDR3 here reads CASRRGAQQFF. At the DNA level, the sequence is TGTGCCAGTAGACGGGGGGCGCAGCAGTTCTTC.